This paragraph covers one T cell receptor beta chain sequence. The antigen is undetermined. In germline, CDR1 is SEHNR, CDR2 FQNEAQ (reference sequence). The V end was cut by 2 bases, the J end by 1 base, with 12 bases between. CDR3 length equals 15 residues. Described time point: blood from clinic visit 5 months post-surgery; TSC patient then seizure free. Sequencing was limited to surgery cases with top T cell transcript signatures in brain tissue. Sequencing used immunoSEQ multiplex PCR; TCRdb keeps in-frame clones, though not all of them. The table records about 350,000 clones, about 93% of them present only once. The data stem from a study of brain T cells in children with intractable seizures. The study, taken as a whole, reports: Pre- and post-surgery blood differed in depth, so pre-surgery absences may be undersampling. Patients' HCMV serostatus was unknown; virus specificity rests on CDR3 similarity alone.

This chain links TRBV7-9 with TRBJ2-7; D is ambiguous. Sequenced here: peripheral blood, sampled roughly 5 months after surgery. This sequence originates from a boy in the first two years of life with tuberous sclerosis and intractable seizures. The CDR3 DNA reads as TGTGCCAGCAGCTTATCCTCAGGTTATTCCTACGAGCAGTACTTC. It translates to CASSLSSGYSYEQYF.